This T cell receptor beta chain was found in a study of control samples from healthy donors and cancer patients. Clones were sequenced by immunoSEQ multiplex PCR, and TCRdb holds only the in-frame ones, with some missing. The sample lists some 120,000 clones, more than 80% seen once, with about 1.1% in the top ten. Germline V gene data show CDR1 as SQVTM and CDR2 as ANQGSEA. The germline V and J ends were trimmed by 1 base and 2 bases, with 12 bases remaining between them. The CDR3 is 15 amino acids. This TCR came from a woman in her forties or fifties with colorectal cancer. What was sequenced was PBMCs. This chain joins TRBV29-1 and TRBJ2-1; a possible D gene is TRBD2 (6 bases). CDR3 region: CSVEGPAGTYNEQFF. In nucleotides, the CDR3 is TGCAGCGTTGAAGGGCCAGCGGGCACCTACAATGAGCAGTTCTTC.